The 10 T cell receptor beta chains below all came from one sample that was sequenced in a study of T cells in Graves' hyperthyroidism and ophthalmopathy. Template material for amplifying TCR beta CDR3 regions consisted of RNA transcripts. In the first-round RT-PCR of the TCR CDR3, the HTBI primer set was used. One entry per CDR3 protein results from TCRdb running MiXCR on the multiplex PCR reads. There are about 500,000 distinct CDR3 sequences in the sample; approximately 17% occur only once, and approximately 16% lies in the top ten. Sequencing was done on a sample of blood. These receptors came from a woman under 30 with Graves' ophthalmopathy.

This clonotype was observed many times. The chain recombines TRBV18 with TRBJ2-3, with 7 nucleotides matching TRBD1. V lost 1 base to trimming and J lost 2 bases; unmatched junction nucleotides: 6. CDR3 length: 16 residues. CDR1 KGHSH and CDR2 LQKENI come from the germline V gene. CDR3 residues: CASSPQGASFTDTQYF. The CDR3 bases are TGTGCCAGCTCACCACAGGGGGCCTCATTCACAGATACGCAGTATTTT.

This clonotype was recorded at least ten times. The V call is TRBV7-2, the J call TRBJ2-3, with unresolved D. CDR3 length: 15 residues. Germline CDR1 reads SGHTA; CDR2 reads FQGNSA. With 6 bases removed from V and 4 bases from J, the gap between germline ends came to 17 bases. Here the CDR3 reads CASSRDPVGADTQYF. DNA of the CDR3: TGTGCCAGCAGTAGAGACCCAGTGGGCGCAGATACGCAGTATTTT.

This clonotype has a count of ten or more. The V and J genes are TRBV5-6 and TRBJ1-2; 9 bases line up with TRBD1. Germline trimming cut 3 bases from V and 8 bases from J; bases unmatched to any gene: 5. Germline-derived CDR1 and CDR2 are SGHDT and YYEEEE. This CDR3 spans 13 amino acids. The CDR3 nucleotides read TGTGCCAGCAGCTGGACAGGGGCCGACGGCTACACCTTC. It codes for CASSWTGADGYTF. The full variable domain, with the rest looked up from reference TRBV5-6 and TRBJ1-2, is DAGVTQSPTHLIKTRGQQVTLRCSPKSGHDTVSWYQQALGQGPQFIFQYYEEEERQRGNFPDRFSGHQFPNYSSELNVNALLLGDSALYLCASSWTGADGYTFGSGTRLTVV.

This clonotype appeared many times. The junction departs from germline at one end; a sequencing error may be responsible. V usage is TRBV4-1 and J usage is TRBJ2-5; D unclear. Germline loops: CDR1 MGHRA, CDR2 YSYEKL. The CDR3 loop spans 15 amino acids. This CDR3 reads CASSQEGRDQETQYF. The DNA of the CDR3 is TGTGCCAGCAGCCAAGAAGGCCGGGACCAAGAGACCCAGTACTTC.

J is TRBJ2-7 and V is TRBV29-1, with 12 bases identical to TRBD1. Trimming took 4 bases from V and 7 from J; bases not matched to a gene: 8. The CDR3 runs to 14 residues. CDR1 is SQVTM and CDR2 is ANQGSEA in the germline V gene. CDR3 nucleotides: TGCAGCGTTGTTTACGGGACAGGGGGCCGGGAGCAGTACTTC. Translated, it gives CSVVYGTGGREQYF.

This clonotype was picked up many times. V gene TRBV27 combines with J gene TRBJ1-1; unclear D gene. V was clipped by 3 bases and J by 4 bases, with 12 bases between them. Germline values: CDR1 MNHEY, CDR2 SMNVEV (reference sequence). CDR3 length: 14 amino acids. The CDR3 DNA is TGTGCCAGCAGTTTTGGGATTACGGGCACTGAAGCTTTCTTT. This codes for CASSFGITGTEAFF.

This clonotype was counted only a few times. This rearrangement joins TRBV29-1 to TRBJ1-2; D is uncertain. V lost 3 bases, J lost 0 bases, and 8 bases lay in between. The germline gives CDR1 SQVTM, CDR2 ANQGSEA. The CDR3 has 13 amino acids. The CDR3 loop reads CSVESQTNYGYTF. The CDR3 nucleotides are TGCAGCGTTGAGAGTCAGACTAACTATGGCTACACCTTC.

The chain links TRBV20-1 to TRBJ2-2; 11 bases are shared with TRBD2. V lost 4 bases and J lost 4; bases outside the gene matches: 5. The length of the CDR3 is 15 residues. Germline-derived CDR1 and CDR2 are DFQATT and SNEGSKA (reference sequence). CDR3 sequence (DNA): TGCAGTGCTAAGACCCTAGCGGGAGGCACCGGGGAGCTGTTTTTT. Its protein is CSAKTLAGGTGELFF.

Regarding this clonotype: A junction end diverges from the germline sequence, so it may reflect a read error. The CDR3 protein is CAGSVVGLVAGPLWDTQYF. The DNA for the CDR3 is TGTGCCGGCAGCGTAGTGGGGTTGGTAGCGGGCCCCTTGTGGGATACGCAGTATTTT. The genes are TRBV9 and TRBJ2-3; TRBD2 matches 7 bases. The germline V gene has CDR1 SGDLS and CDR2 YYNGEE. This CDR3 has 19 amino acids.

This clonotype was seen a few times. V usage is TRBV7-2 and J usage is TRBJ2-3; tentatively, D is TRBD1 or TRBD2 (5 bases each). This CDR3 is 14 amino acids long. Germline V gene sequence: CDR1 SGHTA, CDR2 FQGNSA. V lost 4 bases, J lost 4 bases, and 12 bases lay in between. This chain's CDR3 is CASSSGPGADTQYF. In DNA form, the CDR3 reads TGTGCCAGCAGCTCGGGGCCAGGCGCAGATACGCAGTATTTT.